The present T cell receptor beta chain was sequenced within a study of Tregs in tolerant kidney transplant recipients. Some clones are missing from TCRdb's copy, which holds only in-frame ones; the method was immunoSEQ multiplex PCR. The table has roughly 54,000 clones, 89% seen once. J was trimmed by 4 bases and V by 6 bases; bases with no gene match: 1. This CDR3 contains 13 residues. Looked up from germline, CDR1 is MNHEY and CDR2 is SVGAGI. Related graft donors supplied nonmyeloablative bone marrow transplants, and mixed chimerism was transient. CD4+CD25+CD127- Tregs, CD4+CD25- non-Tregs, CD4 and CD8 cells were sorted.

This chain connects TRBV6-5 to TRBJ2-2, with 8 positions matching TRBD2. This TCR derives from a human patient who received a combined kidney and bone marrow transplant. Some of these T cells may belong to the graft donor. The sequences come from CD8+ T cells from blood (PBMCs), collected 12 months after the transplant. The CDR3 nucleotides are TGTGCCAGCAGCCGGGGGGGCACCGGGGAGCTGTTTTTT. Translated: CASSRGGTGELFF.